The 15 T cell receptor beta chains reported below all come from one sample, sequenced in a study of OX40 agonist ivuxolimab in advanced cancers. The repertoire was sequenced with immunoSEQ multiplex PCR; TCRdb's copy has only in-frame clones and lacks some. The table includes around 60,000 clones, about 80% detected once. The source was CD4+ or CD8+ T cells sorted from blood, collected in a trial of the OX40 agonist ivuxolimab. The source of these receptors is an adult with an advanced solid tumor such as melanoma, head and neck, liver or kidney cancer.

The chain couples TRBV29-1 to TRBJ2-5; 7 bases line up with TRBD2. The CDR3 spans 14 residues. Germline CDR1 is SQVTM and CDR2 is ANQGSEA. V lost 3 bases to trimming and J lost 2 bases; unmatched junction nucleotides: 6. CDR3 protein: CSVESGALQETQYF. CDR3 bases: TGCAGCGTTGAGAGCGGGGCCCTTCAAGAGACCCAGTACTTC.

Relative to its sample, this clone is medium-sized (0.01 to 0.1%). This chain joins TRBV5-1 and TRBJ1-6, with D hard to call. Trimming took off 0 bases at V and 2 bases at J, with 6 bases between the two ends. In germline, CDR1 is SGHRS, CDR2 YFSETQ. The CDR3 runs 15 residues. For the CDR3, the DNA is TGCGCCAGCAGCTTGGCCAGCGCCTATAATTCACCCCTCCACTTT. This gives the protein CASSLASAYNSPLHF.

This clone turned up a few times. This sequence joins TRBV2 and TRBJ1-2; tentatively, D is TRBD1 (6 bases). V lost 6 bases, J lost 6 bases, and 17 bases lay in between. Germline V gene data show CDR1 as SNHLY and CDR2 as FYNNEI. The CDR3 runs to 14 residues. The DNA for the CDR3 is TGTGCCAGCAGGAGGGGGGGGTCCCTAGATGGCTACACCTTC. It codes for CASRRGGSLDGYTF.

V usage is TRBV29-1 and J usage is TRBJ1-5; the D is unclear. CDR3 length: 13 residues. Germline V gives CDR1 SQVTM, CDR2 ANQGSEA. V was trimmed by 3 bases and J by 6 bases, leaving 12 bases between them. CDR3 in amino acids: CSVEPGVGQPQHF. CDR3 sequence (DNA): TGCAGCGTTGAGCCCGGGGTGGGTCAGCCCCAGCATTTT.

The rearrangement uses TRBV9 and TRBJ2-3, with 11 bases identical to TRBD2. Germline values: CDR1 SGDLS, CDR2 YYNGEE. The trim removed 6 bases at V and 2 bases at J, leaving 5 bases unmatched. CDR3 length equals 15 residues. CDR3 sequence: CASNLAGGSTDTQYF. CDR3 in DNA: TGTGCCAGCAATCTAGCGGGGGGTTCCACAGATACGCAGTATTTT.

The chain carries TRBV19 and TRBJ1-1, with D possibly being TRBD1 (5 bases). CDR3 length: 13 amino acids. Trimming took 3 bases from V and 3 from J, leaving 8 bases between them. Germline V lookup: CDR1 LNHDA, CDR2 SQIVND (reference sequence). CDR3 in amino acids: CASSIGGDTEAFF. The CDR3 nucleotides are TGTGCCAGTAGTATCGGGGGGGACACTGAAGCTTTCTTT.

The chain links TRBV15 to TRBJ1-5; no clear D gene. With 0 bases removed from V and 7 bases from J, the gap between germline ends came to 4 bases. The CDR3 sequence is 12 residues long. From germline, CDR1 is LNHNV and CDR2 YYDKDF (reference sequence). This chain's CDR3 is CATSRENQPQHF. CDR3 bases: TGTGCCACCAGCAGAGAGAACCAGCCCCAGCATTTT.

This clone was counted a single time. The chain combines TRBV12-5 with TRBJ1-2; no clear D. Trimming shortened V by 1 base and J by 7 bases, and 13 bases separated the two germline ends. CDR3 size: 14 residues. The germline CDR1 and CDR2 sequences are LGHNT and FRNRAP. The CDR3 bases are TGTGCTAGTGGTTTGGATACTACTTTGAGTGGCTACACCTTC. Its protein product is CASGLDTTLSGYTF.

In this sample, this clone turned up a few times. The J gene is TRBJ2-3, the V gene TRBV7-2; D unresolved. CDR1 SGHTA and CDR2 FQGNSA come from the germline V gene. V gave up 4 bases and J gave up 5 bases, with 19 bases separating them. The CDR3 runs 16 residues. CDR3 sequence reads: CASSWGLSVVGDTQYF. CDR3 in DNA: TGTGCCAGCAGCTGGGGTCTCTCGGTTGTTGGAGATACGCAGTATTTT.

This rearrangement joins TRBV9 to TRBJ2-2; no firm D call. Trimming took 7 bases from V and 3 from J, leaving 13 bases between them. The CDR3 contains 14 residues. CDR1 SGDLS and CDR2 YYNGEE come from the germline V gene. CDR3 bases: TGTGCCAGCCGACCGGACGTAGACACCGGGGAGCTGTTTTTT. This gives the protein CASRPDVDTGELFF.

V and J are TRBV6-5 and TRBJ1-2; 8 bases are a match to TRBD1. With V trimmed by 8 bases and J by 8 bases, 16 bases remained unmatched. The CDR3 covers 15 residues. The germline gives CDR1 MNHEY, CDR2 SVGAGI. The CDR3 loop is CASGFTRDRPQGYTF. The CDR3 DNA is TGTGCCAGCGGTTTTACCAGGGACAGGCCCCAGGGCTACACCTTC.

About this clone: Germline and junction disagree at one end, which may indicate a read error. V is TRBV5-1 and J is TRBJ2-7; tentative D call: TRBD2 (6 bases). Looked up from germline, CDR1 is SGHRS and CDR2 is YFSETQ. This CDR3 region has 12 residues. The DNA of the CDR3 is TGCGCCAGCAGCCCTCGGGGCGGGATAAGCAACTTC. Translating it yields CASSPRGGISNF. The full variable domain, its missing parts supplied by reference TRBV5-1 and TRBJ2-7, is KAGVTQTPRYLIKTRGQQVTLSCSPISGHRSVSWYQQTPGQGLQFLFEYFSETQRNKGNFPGRFSGRQFSNSRSEMNVSTLELGDSALYLCASSPRGGISNFGPGTRLTVT.

V gene TRBV29-1 combines with J gene TRBJ2-3; D is perhaps TRBD2 (6 bases). CDR1 is SQVTM, CDR2 ANQGSEA, per germline. V lost 6 bases and J lost 2, with 12 bases in between. The CDR3 has 13 amino acids. CDR3 nucleotides: TGCAGCGTAGGGAAGGGACTCACAGATACGCAGTATTTT. As protein: CSVGKGLTDTQYF.

The chain carries TRBV6-1 and TRBJ1-5; TRBD1 might be the D (5 bases). CDR1 and CDR2 (germline): MNHNS, SASEGT. V was cut by 4 bases and J by 6 bases, with 16 bases left in between. CDR3 length equals 15 residues. In DNA, the CDR3 is TGTGCCAGCAGTGTCTTGGGGGGGGTGGGTCAGCCCCAGCATTTT. As protein: CASSVLGGVGQPQHF.

The chain has TRBV7-6 and TRBJ2-3; 9 bases line up with TRBD2. With V trimmed by 5 bases and J by 4 bases, 4 bases remained unmatched. Germline CDR1 and CDR2: SGHVS and FNYEAQ. The CDR3 runs 14 residues. The CDR3, as DNA: TGTGCCAGCAGCGCTAGCGGGACCGCAGATACGCAGTATTTT. It encodes CASSASGTADTQYF. Together with reference TRBV7-6 and TRBJ2-3, the CDR3 gives the full variable domain: GAGVSQSPRYKVTKRGQDVALRCDPISGHVSLYWYRQALGQGPEFLTYFNYEAQQDKSGLPNDRFSAERPEGSISTLTIQRTEQRDSAMYRCASSASGTADTQYFGPGTRLTVL.